This TCR beta chain was sequenced for a study of CD8+CD57+ T cells in acquired aplastic anemia. Trimming removed 5 bases from V and 6 bases from J, with 13 bases in between. The CDR3 runs to 14 residues. Per the germline V gene, CDR1 is MNHEY and CDR2 is SVGAGI. Many counts were recorded for this clonotype. Antigen specificity is unknown. Profiles of TCR beta VDJ and CDR3 were generated from a genomic DNA template. MiXCR was run by TCRdb on the reads, yielding one entry per CDR3 protein. The sample holds 200,000 or so distinct CDR3 sequences; over 60% are singletons and the top ten take around 45%. Points from the study as a whole: Researchers report that 25 to 30 CD8+ CDR3 sequences appeared in both patients and controls.

Sequencing was done on a sample of sorted CD4+, CD8+, or CD8+CD57+ T cells (not recorded which) from PBMCs. The chain is built from TRBV6-5 and TRBJ2-2; D unresolved. The receptor's source is a human donor with severe aplastic anemia or a healthy control (not recorded which). The CDR3 DNA reads as TGTGCCAGCAGTCGCAACGTGGCGGCCGGGGAGCTGTTTTTT. This sequence encodes CASSRNVAAGELFF.